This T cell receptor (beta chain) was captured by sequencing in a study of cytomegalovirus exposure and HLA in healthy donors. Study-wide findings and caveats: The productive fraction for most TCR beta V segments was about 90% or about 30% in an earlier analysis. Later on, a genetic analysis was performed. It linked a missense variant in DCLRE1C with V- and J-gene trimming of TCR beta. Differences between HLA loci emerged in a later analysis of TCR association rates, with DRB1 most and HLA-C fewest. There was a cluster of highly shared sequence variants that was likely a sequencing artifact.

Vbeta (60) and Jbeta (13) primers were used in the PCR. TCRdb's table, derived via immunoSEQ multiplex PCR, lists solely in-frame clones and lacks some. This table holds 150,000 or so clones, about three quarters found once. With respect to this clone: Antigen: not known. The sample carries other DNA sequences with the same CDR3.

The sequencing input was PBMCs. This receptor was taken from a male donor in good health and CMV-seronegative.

The CDR3 DNA follows: TGTGCCAGCAGCCAAGACAGGTCCTCCTACGAGCAGTACTTC. Protein sequence: CASSQDRSSYEQYF. The V call is TRBV4-2, the J call TRBJ2-7; D not resolved. Trimming took 0 bases from V and 0 from J, leaving 6 bases between them. The CDR3 length is 14 residues. Germline CDR1 LGHNA, CDR2 YNFKEQ.